This is a list of T cell receptor beta chains from one sample in a study of graft-versus-host responses after intestinal transplantation. Method: immunoSEQ multiplex PCR; TCRdb's copy keeps in-frame clones and lacks some. The repertoire consists of 25,000 to 30,000 clones, with around 80% occurring once and the leading ten covering 2.5% to 3.5%. The source material was ileum tissue, sampled 98 days after intestinal transplantation. These receptor sequences come from a human patient who received an intestinal transplant, so some T cells may come from the graft donor. CDR3s include the opening cysteine and the closing phenylalanine or tryptophan. D genes are given only for firm matches. Rows may omit the clone size; those that give it use once, few, many or a size class.

V,length,size,J,D,DNA,CDR3
TRBV4-1,13,-,TRBJ1-1,-,TGCGCCAGCGGAAAAAAGGCGGACACTGAAGCTTTCTTT,CASGKKADTEAFF
TRBV27,14,-,TRBJ2-1,TRBD1,TGTGCCAGCAGTTTCACCGGGACAGTTAGTGAGCAGTTCTTC,CASSFTGTVSEQFF
TRBV7-3,12,once,TRBJ1-2,-,TGTGCCAGCAGCGGAAACCTGGGTGGCTACACCTTC,CASSGNLGGYTF
TRBV30,14,few,TRBJ2-7,-,TGTGCCTGGAGTTTGGGGGGCCTCGCCTACGAGCAGTACTTC,CAWSLGGLAYEQYF
TRBV6-5,14,-,TRBJ2-1,TRBD2,TGTGCCAGCAGTTATAGCGGGGAGTACAATGAGCAGTTCTTC,CASSYSGEYNEQFF
TRBV6-5,15,-,TRBJ2-1,TRBD2,TGTGCCAGCAGCCCAGCGGGGGGGCCGGTGAATGAGCAGTTCTTC,CASSPAGGPVNEQFF
TRBV6-1,12,-,TRBJ1-1,-,TGTGCCATAAAGACAGGGAACACTGAAGCTTTCTTT,CAIKTGNTEAFF
TRBV5-1,15,-,TRBJ1-4,-,TGCGCCAGCAGCTCGACCGGGACGTTCCTTGAAAAACTGTTTTTT,CASSSTGTFLEKLFF
TRBV6-1,18,once,TRBJ1-5,-,TGTGCCAGCAGTGAGTCTGTCACCCAATCAGCTCACAATCAGCCCCAGCATTTT,CASSESVTQSAHNQPQHF
TRBV10-3,16,-,TRBJ2-3,TRBD1,TGTGCCATTGGGACAGGGAGAACCCCGGGCACAGATACGCAGTATTTT,CAIGTGRTPGTDTQYF
TRBV6-1,16,-,TRBJ2-3,-,TGTGCCAGCAGTGCAGTGGGAGGGGGAGGCACAGATACGCAGTATTTT,CASSAVGGGGTDTQYF
TRBV18,17,-,TRBJ1-2,-,TGTGCCAGCTCACCAAAGGCGGTGCGCGAATCTAACTATGGCTACACCTTC,CASSPKAVRESNYGYTF
TRBV19,13,-,TRBJ1-3,-,TGTGCCAGTACCGGGAAGGCTGGAAACACCATATATTTT,CASTGKAGNTIYF
TRBV7-9,13,-,TRBJ2-1,-,TGTGCCAGCAGCTCGACAGGTTACAATGAGCAGTTCTTC,CASSSTGYNEQFF
TRBV11-2,15,-,TRBJ1-2,-,TGTGCCAGCAGCTTCTTTCAGACTACTAACTATGGCTACACCTTC,CASSFFQTTNYGYTF
TRBV7-2,13,-,TRBJ2-7,TRBD2,TGTGCCAGCAGCCCGAGCGGGGGGGAAGAGCAGTACTTC,CASSPSGGEEQYF
TRBV5-1,14,-,TRBJ2-7,TRBD1,TGCGCCAGCAGCTCTCGACAGGGGATGGACGAGCAGTACTTC,CASSSRQGMDEQYF
TRBV11-2,13,-,TRBJ1-2,TRBD1,TGTGCCAGCAGCTCAACAGGGGGCTATGGCTACACCTTC,CASSSTGGYGYTF
TRBV7-3,14,-,TRBJ2-3,-,TGTGCCAGCAGCCCTACGCGGCACACAGATACGCAGTATTTT,CASSPTRHTDTQYF
TRBV9,14,-,TRBJ1-1,-,TGTGCCAGCAGCGTGGGACACTTGAACACTGAAGCTTTCTTT,CASSVGHLNTEAFF
TRBV7-9,13,-,TRBJ2-1,-,TGTGCCAGCAGCTTAGGCGGGCGGTTGGAGCAGTTCTTC,CASSLGGRLEQFF
TRBV11-3,14,-,TRBJ1-1,-,TGTGCCAGCAGCTTAGAGCTGGGACGTACTGAAGCTTTCTTT,CASSLELGRTEAFF
TRBV28,13,-,TRBJ1-5,-,TGTGCCAGCAGTTTTCAGAACGATCAGCCCCAGCATTTT,CASSFQNDQPQHF
TRBV19,13,-,TRBJ1-5,-,TGTGCCAGTAGTTCTCAGTACAATCAGCCCCAGCATTTT,CASSSQYNQPQHF
TRBV7-9,14,-,TRBJ2-4,TRBD2,TGTGCCAGCAACCCGACTAGCGGCAAAAACATTCAGTACTTC,CASNPTSGKNIQYF
TRBV5-4,17,-,TRBJ2-4,-,TGTGCCAGCAGCCTACAGACGGGGGTTATTGGCAAAAACATTCAGTACTTC,CASSLQTGVIGKNIQYF
TRBV5-6,15,once,TRBJ1-1,TRBD1,TGTGCCAGCAGCTTAGGACAGGGTGGGAACACTGAAGCTTTCTTT,CASSLGQGGNTEAFF
TRBV7-8,16,-,TRBJ1-4,-,TGTGCCAGCAGCATTTACGAGTTGGGATCTAATGAAAAACTGTTTTTT,CASSIYELGSNEKLFF